Listed below are T cell receptor beta chains from one sample, sequenced in a study of graft-versus-host responses after intestinal transplantation. Assay: immunoSEQ multiplex PCR; the TCRdb copy retains only in-frame clones and omits some. The sample includes about 86,000 clones, around 90% of them seen just once. These TCRs are of unknown antigen specificity. The sample consisted of unstimulated CD4+ T cells sorted from spleen or lymph node cells, taken before transplant. These TCRs come from a human donor who was the organ donor for an intestinal transplant. Each CDR3 is given with its conserved first and last residue. A D gene is named only where the DNA matches it firmly. Clone size is stated in some rows and not others, as once, few, many or a class when expanded.

j_call | v_call | clone_size | d_call | cdr3_nt | cdr3_aa
TRBJ2-1 | TRBV9 | . | TRBD2 | TGTGCCAGCAGCGGGGCGGGAGCCACCTACAATGAGCAGTTCTTC | CASSGAGATYNEQFF
TRBJ1-5 | TRBV7-3 | . | TRBD1 | TGTGCCAGCAGCTTAAGGTCCGGGACAGGGGGTGAAAATCAGCCCCAGCATTTT | CASSLRSGTGGENQPQHF
TRBJ2-1 | TRBV4-1 | once | TRBD2 | TGCGCCAGCAGCCAAGGAGGGACTAGCGGGTATGGGAATGAGCAGTTCTTC | CASSQGGTSGYGNEQFF
TRBJ1-2 | TRBV6-5 | . | . | TGTGCCAGCAGCAGAGGATCTGGCTACACCTTC | CASSRGSGYTF
TRBJ2-2 | TRBV29-1 | . | TRBD1 | TGCAGCGTTGACAGGGGGCACAACACCGGGGAGCTGTTTTTT | CSVDRGHNTGELFF
TRBJ2-2 | TRBV25-1 | . | TRBD1 | TGTGCCAGCAGTGCTGGGAACAGGGGGATAACCGGGGAGCTGTTTTTT | CASSAGNRGITGELFF
TRBJ1-4 | TRBV15 | . | . | TGTGCCACCAGCAGAGACAAGGGGGATGAAAAACTGTTTTTT | CATSRDKGDEKLFF
TRBJ1-1 | TRBV2 | . | TRBD1 | TGTGCCAGCAGTCCCGGGACAGGGAGGTCGAACACTGAAGCTTTCTTT | CASSPGTGRSNTEAFF
TRBJ1-5 | TRBV6-5 | . | . | TGTGCCAGCAGTACGCCGACGGGTCAGCCCCAGCATTTT | CASSTPTGQPQHF
TRBJ1-5 | TRBV6-6 | . | . | TGTGCCAGCAGTTACACAATAAATCAGCCCCAGCATTTT | CASSYTINQPQHF
TRBJ1-1 | TRBV6-1 | . | TRBD1 | TGTGCCAGCAGCCCTCTCGGACAGGGGAGGACAGCTTTCTTT | CASSPLGQGRTAFF
TRBJ2-5 | TRBV5-1 | . | . | TGCGCCAGCAGCTTGACGACTGCCCAAGAGACCCAGTACTTC | CASSLTTAQETQYF
TRBJ2-3 | TRBV2 | . | . | TGTGCCAGCCGTCGCTTGGTAGCCGGCACAGATACGCAGTATTTT | CASRRLVAGTDTQYF
TRBJ2-3 | TRBV6-4 | . | . | TGTGCCAGCAGTGCGGGCGGGGCACCCACAGATACGCAGTATTTT | CASSAGGAPTDTQYF